Given below is one T cell receptor (beta chain) in context. Profiled with immunoSEQ multiplex PCR; TCRdb holds only in-frame clones, not every one. The data contain tens of thousands of clones, over 85% of them seen just once; the ten biggest clones take up roughly 1.2%. This record comes from a study of control samples from healthy donors and cancer patients. Germline V gene data show CDR1 as MGHRA and CDR2 as YSYEKL. Deletions cut 0 bases from V and 4 bases from J, with 19 bases between. The CDR3 spans 17 residues. The chain links TRBV4-1 to TRBJ2-7; D unresolved. Sequenced sample: PBMCs. The receptor was isolated from a woman between 35 and 50 years old with lung cancer. This CDR3 is CASSQEDAPITGYEQYF. The CDR3, as DNA: TGCGCCAGCAGCCAAGAAGATGCGCCCATTACTGGGTACGAGCAGTACTTC.